This section outlines one TCR beta chain sequence together with its context. The data stem from a study of blood T cell repertoires in COVID-19. Background on the study: The origin of the acute and convalescent COVID-19 samples was the United States, Italy and Spain. PBMCs, B-cell-depleted T cells, or T cells provided the cDNA or gDNA that made up the material.

Original handling: For nucleated cells, counts were estimated from reference gene primer amplification. The method was immunoSEQ multiplex PCR; TCRdb's version includes in-frame clones alone and lacks a portion of them. Clone size and the V and J calls come from that table; the DNA yielded D and trimming. The sample holds roughly 99,000 clones, roughly 83% seen once. With 1 base removed from V and 0 bases from J, the gap between germline ends came to 10 bases. Germline assignment: CDR1 MDHEN and CDR2 SYDVKM. The CDR3 has 15 amino acids. The rearrangement joins TRBV28 to TRBJ2-7, with D possibly TRBD1 on 5 matching bases. The sequence derives from a human donor in a cohort sampled during active COVID-19. The material sequenced was peripheral blood. The CDR3 nucleotides read TGTGCCAGCAGTTTATCAGGGTACAGCTCCTACGAGCAGTACTTC. This gives the protein CASSLSGYSSYEQYF.